This T cell receptor (beta chain) was sequenced in a study of blood T cells in healthy people across ages (dated by TCRdb to about 2015). As for the study more broadly: In model experiments, template switching captured about one uniquely barcoded TCR beta cDNA molecule for every two T cells. For two donors (one aged 18 to 30 and one aged 80 or older), the study analyzed two additional independent replicas of 1 million unique cDNA reads from the same blood draw. Using deep sequencing normalized with unique cDNA molecular identifiers, the study measured how TCR beta repertoire diversity changes with age. To avoid experimental bias, donors of different ages were distributed randomly across sequencing lanes. Donors were grouped into four age groups: young (average 16 years), middle-aged (around 39), aged (around 60) and long-lived (less than 85).

The roughly 39 donors, aged about 6 to 90 years, were systemically healthy Caucasian individuals from Russia. Each donor gave about 11 milliliters of peripheral blood, drawn into EDTA-treated Vacutainer tubes. Ficoll-Paque density-gradient centrifugation was used to isolate PBMCs, with at least 7 million per sample. Trizol reagent was used to extract total RNA from the PBMCs, yielding at least 5.5 micrograms per sample. Naive CD45RAhigh/CD27high T cell percentages were measured by flow cytometry on a PBMC aliquot from every donor. Receptor amplification or capture employed 5' RACE. Instrument on record: Illumina HiSeq 2500. The second PCR ran for roughly 6 to 11 cycles and used a J-beta primer mix along with a sample-barcoded 5' primer. Each TCR beta cDNA molecule received a unique molecular identifier from a template-switch 5' adaptor carrying 12 random nucleotides. Each sample yielded at least 3 million CDR3-containing paired-end reads. All of the RNA was converted into first-strand cDNA using the Mint cDNA synthesis kit, with a TRBC-specific oligonucleotide serving as the primer. All cDNA was treated with uracil-DNA glycosylase and then went through a first 18-cycle PCR with the universal primers M1SS and BC2_uni_R. Per the authors' processing: Normalization of each sample was performed by random selection of 1 million high-quality reads, each carrying a distinct molecular identifier. Instead of being binned into consensus sequences, reads that shared molecular identifiers were thrown out. MiTCR, run with a Q25 quality threshold and the strictest error-elimination algorithm, handled CDR3 identification, clonotype clustering and error correction. A nonparametric unseen species model using Euler transformation provided a lower-bound estimate of total TCR beta diversity. TCRdb applied fastp at Q25 and MiXCR to the public reads, then kept only in-frame beta chains. Under each unique CDR3 protein, matching rows form one entry showing the most common genes and DNA. Clone size and V and J calls follow TCRdb, not the original study. This sample holds around 1,700,000 distinct CDR3 sequences; approximately 28% were observed only once. The ten largest clones capture 7.7% of the sample.

What the authors observed across the whole study: The long-lived group showed more naive CD4+ T cells, fewer expanded clones and increased TCR diversity than the aged group, suggesting age selection. Estimates of total diversity based on one million sequenced T cells were considered lower bounds and underestimates. Observed TCR beta diversity per million T cells fell roughly linearly with age, and a significant reduction was already apparent by age around 39. Because profiling used bulk unsorted PBMCs, naive and antigen-experienced compartments could not be compared conclusively. The percentage of naive T cells measured by flow cytometry correlated strongly with observed TCR beta diversity. Because the CMV infection status of the donors was unknown, age-related changes in expanded clonotypes may potentially have been confounded.

This clonotype appeared many times. There is no known antigen for this receptor. Base quality data are lacking; no much larger clone is found one base away. The CDR3 holds 15 amino acids from the cysteine to the phenylalanine. Only the CDR3 portion is preserved as DNA: 45 bases, with reading frame beginning at the first base. CDR1 and CDR2 (SGHTA, FQGNSA) derive from the germline V gene. V is reduced by 1 base and J by 8 bases, leaving a spacing of 15 bases between them. This chain is built from TRBV7-2 and TRBJ2-1; TRBD1 is perhaps the D gene, given 5 matching bases. The TCR sequence derives from a woman aged 25 to 39 in good health. The sequencing sample was made of blood. The sequence in DNA is TGTGCCAGCAGCTTAGAGTTGAGAAGGGGTTATGAGCAGTTCTTC. It translates to CASSLELRRGYEQFF.